This T cell receptor (beta chain) was identified during a study of T cells in tumors after PD-1 blockade. Findings and caveats of the study: Some novel exhausted tumor clones appeared in pre-treatment blood, suggesting peripheral recruitment.

The sample holds one count of this clone. The antigen remains unidentified. The method was immunoSEQ multiplex PCR; TCRdb's version includes in-frame clones alone and lacks a portion of them. The table has 20,000 to 25,000 clones, about three quarters seen once. Looked up from germline, CDR1 is MNHEY and CDR2 is SVGAGI. CDR3 length equals 15 residues. With V trimmed by 6 bases and J by 4 bases, 6 bases remained unmatched. Sequenced here: PBMCs, sampled before anti-PD-1 treatment. The V and J genes are TRBV6-5 and TRBJ2-1, with 10 bases fitting TRBD2. The source of this sequence is a human donor with basal cell carcinoma. CDR3 in amino acids: CASSLLAGDYNEQFF. CDR3 nucleotide sequence: TGTGCCAGCAGCCTTCTAGCGGGGGATTACAATGAGCAGTTCTTC.